Here is one T cell receptor beta chain with its context. Its target is unknown. The sample carries other DNA sequences with the same CDR3. The assay, immunoSEQ v3.0, was run at survey level. Target depth was roughly 35,000-55,000 T-cell genomes per sample. The method was immunoSEQ multiplex PCR; TCRdb's version includes in-frame clones alone and lacks a portion of them. The table has roughly 50,000 clones, about 80% seen once. Germline-derived CDR1 and CDR2 are MNHEY and SMNVEV (reference sequence). Trimming stripped 0 bases from V and 4 bases from J, with 7 bases between. The CDR3 length is 15 residues. There were roughly 0.95-11 million cryopreserved PBMC in the samples before DNA extraction. These data are taken from a study of long-term antiretroviral therapy in people with HIV. For the study at large: Of all samples, the earliest predate the 2015 immediate-ART recommendation by about a decade. General study points: The clones with expansion before ART were dominant in the repertoire at all time points.

The source material was unsorted PBMCs, sampled 0.8 years after starting antiretroviral therapy. This sequence originates from a woman younger than 35 with HIV. The genes are TRBV27 and TRBJ2-6; D is undetermined. CDR3 region: CASSLSPSGANVLTF. CDR3 nucleotides: TGTGCCAGCAGTTTATCCCCATCCGGGGCCAACGTCCTGACTTTC.